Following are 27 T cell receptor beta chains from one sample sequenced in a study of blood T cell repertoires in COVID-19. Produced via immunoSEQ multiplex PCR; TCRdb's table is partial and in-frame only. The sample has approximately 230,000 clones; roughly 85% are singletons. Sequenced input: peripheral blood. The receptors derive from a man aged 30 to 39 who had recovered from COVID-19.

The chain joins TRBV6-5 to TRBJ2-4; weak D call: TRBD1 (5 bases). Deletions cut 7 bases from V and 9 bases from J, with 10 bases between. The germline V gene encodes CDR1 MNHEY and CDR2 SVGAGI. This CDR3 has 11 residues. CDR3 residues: CASTSGPIQYF. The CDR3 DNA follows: TGTGCCAGCACCTCAGGGCCCATTCAGTACTTC.

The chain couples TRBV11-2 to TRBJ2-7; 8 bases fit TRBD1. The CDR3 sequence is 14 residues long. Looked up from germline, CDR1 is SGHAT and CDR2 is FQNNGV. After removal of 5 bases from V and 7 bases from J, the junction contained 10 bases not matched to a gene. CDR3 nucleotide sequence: TGTGCCAGCAGCGTGACAGGGGCCTACGGAGAGCAGTACTTC. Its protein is CASSVTGAYGEQYF. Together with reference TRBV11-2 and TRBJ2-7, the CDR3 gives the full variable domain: EAGVAQSPRYKIIEKRQSVAFWCNPISGHATLYWYQQILGQGPKLLIQFQNNGVVDDSQLPKDRFSAERLKGVDSTLKIQPAKLEDSAVYLCASSVTGAYGEQYFGPGTRLTVT.

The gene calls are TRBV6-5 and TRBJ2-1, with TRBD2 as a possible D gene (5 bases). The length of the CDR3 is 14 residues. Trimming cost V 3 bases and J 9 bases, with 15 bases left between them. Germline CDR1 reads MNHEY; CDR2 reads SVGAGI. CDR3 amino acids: CASSYSLLGGEQFF. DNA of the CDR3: TGTGCCAGCAGTTATTCACTTTTAGGAGGTGAGCAGTTCTTC.

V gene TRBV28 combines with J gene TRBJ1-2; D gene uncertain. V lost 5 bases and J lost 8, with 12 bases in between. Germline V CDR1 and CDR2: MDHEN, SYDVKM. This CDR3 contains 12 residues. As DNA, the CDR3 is TGTGCCAGCAGTGGGAGTCACCGGGGCTACACCTTC. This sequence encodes CASSGSHRGYTF.

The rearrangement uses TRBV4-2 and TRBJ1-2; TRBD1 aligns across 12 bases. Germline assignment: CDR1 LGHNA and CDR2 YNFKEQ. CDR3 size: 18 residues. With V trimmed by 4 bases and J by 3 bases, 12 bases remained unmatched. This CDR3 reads CASSPGAGTGGAHYGYTF. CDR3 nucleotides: TGTGCCAGCAGCCCCGGAGCCGGGACAGGGGGCGCTCACTATGGCTACACCTTC.

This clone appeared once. The CDR3 DNA sequence: TGTGCCAGCAGCTTAGCAGGGGTAGGGGGTCAGCCCCAGCATTTT. Translation gives CASSLAGVGGQPQHF. The V and J genes are TRBV7-9 and TRBJ1-5; maybe TRBD1 (6 bases). From germline, CDR1 is SEHNR and CDR2 FQNEAQ (reference sequence). V lost 0 bases and J 6 bases, leaving 12 bases between the germline ends. CDR3 length: 15 residues.

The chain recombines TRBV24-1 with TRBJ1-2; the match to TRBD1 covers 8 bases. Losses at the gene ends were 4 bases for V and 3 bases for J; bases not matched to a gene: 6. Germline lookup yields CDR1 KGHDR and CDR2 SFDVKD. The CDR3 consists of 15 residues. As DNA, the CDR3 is TGTGCCACCAGTGACTTAGGACAGGGCCACTATGGCTACACCTTC. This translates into CATSDLGQGHYGYTF.

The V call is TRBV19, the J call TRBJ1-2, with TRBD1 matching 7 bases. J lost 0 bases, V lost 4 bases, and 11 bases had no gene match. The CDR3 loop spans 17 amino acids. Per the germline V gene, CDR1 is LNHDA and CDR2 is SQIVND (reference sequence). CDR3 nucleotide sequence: TGTGCCAGTAGTACCAGGACAGGAGCGAATTCTAACTATGGCTACACCTTC. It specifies CASSTRTGANSNYGYTF.

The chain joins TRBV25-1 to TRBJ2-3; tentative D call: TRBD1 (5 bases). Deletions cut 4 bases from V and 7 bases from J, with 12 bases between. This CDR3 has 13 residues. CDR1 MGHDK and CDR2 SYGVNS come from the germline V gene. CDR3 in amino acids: CASSVPGLNTQYF. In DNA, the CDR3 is TGTGCCAGCAGTGTTCCAGGGCTGAATACGCAGTATTTT. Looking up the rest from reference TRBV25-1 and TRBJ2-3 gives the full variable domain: EADIYQTPRYLVIGTGKKITLECSQTMGHDKMYWYQQDPGMELHLIHYSYGVNSTEKGDLSSESTVSRIRTEHFPLTLESARPSHTSQYLCASSVPGLNTQYFGPGTRLTVL.

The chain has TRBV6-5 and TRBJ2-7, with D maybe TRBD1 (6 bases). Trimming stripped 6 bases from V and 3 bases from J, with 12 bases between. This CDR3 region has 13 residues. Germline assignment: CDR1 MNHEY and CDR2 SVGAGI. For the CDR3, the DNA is TGTGCCAGCAGACCCGGGACATTCTACGAGCAGTACTTC. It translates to CASRPGTFYEQYF.

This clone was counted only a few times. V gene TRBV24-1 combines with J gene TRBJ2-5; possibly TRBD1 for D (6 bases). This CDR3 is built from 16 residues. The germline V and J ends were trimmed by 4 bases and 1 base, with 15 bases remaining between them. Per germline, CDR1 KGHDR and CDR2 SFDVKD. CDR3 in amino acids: CATSDPRQDLQETQYF. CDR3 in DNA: TGTGCCACCAGTGACCCGAGACAGGACCTCCAAGAGACCCAGTACTTC.

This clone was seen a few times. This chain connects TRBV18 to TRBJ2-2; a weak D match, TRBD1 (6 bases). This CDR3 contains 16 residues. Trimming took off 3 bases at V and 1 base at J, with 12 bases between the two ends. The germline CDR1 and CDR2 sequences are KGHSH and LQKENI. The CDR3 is CASSPVLTGNTGELFF. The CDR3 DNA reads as TGTGCCAGCTCACCCGTCCTGACAGGGAACACCGGGGAGCTGTTTTTT.

The CDR3, as DNA: TGTGCCAGCAGCTCCTACTTCCGGGACAGGGTACCAGGTGGCTACACCTTC. Protein sequence: CASSSYFRDRVPGGYTF. This chain connects TRBV11-2 to TRBJ1-2; 9 bases agree with TRBD1. Germline V gene sequence: CDR1 SGHAT, CDR2 FQNNGV. This CDR3 region has 17 residues. V dropped 4 bases and J dropped 7; count of bases not matched to a gene: 16.

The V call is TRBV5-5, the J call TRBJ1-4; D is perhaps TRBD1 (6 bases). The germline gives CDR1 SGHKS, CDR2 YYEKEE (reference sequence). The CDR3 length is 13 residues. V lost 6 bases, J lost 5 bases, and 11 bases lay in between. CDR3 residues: CASNGQRNEKLFF. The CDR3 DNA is TGTGCCAGCAACGGACAGAGAAATGAAAAACTGTTTTTT. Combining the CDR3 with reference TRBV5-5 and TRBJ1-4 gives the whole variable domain DAGVTQSPTHLIKTRGQQVTLRCSPISGHKSVSWYQQVLGQGPQFIFQYYEKEERGRGNFPDRFSARQFPNYSSELNVNALLLGDSALYLCASNGQRNEKLFFGSGTQLSVL.

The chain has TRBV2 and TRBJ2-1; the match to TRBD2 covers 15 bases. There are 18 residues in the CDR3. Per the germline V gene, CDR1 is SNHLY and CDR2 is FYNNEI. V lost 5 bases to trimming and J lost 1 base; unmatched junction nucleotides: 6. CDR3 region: CASSTPGLAGGSYNEQFF. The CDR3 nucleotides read TGTGCCAGCAGTACGCCGGGACTAGCGGGGGGTTCCTACAATGAGCAGTTCTTC.

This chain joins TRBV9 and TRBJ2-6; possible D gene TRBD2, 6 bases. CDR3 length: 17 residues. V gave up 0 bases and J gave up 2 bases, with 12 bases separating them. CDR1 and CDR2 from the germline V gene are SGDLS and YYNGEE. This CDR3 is CASSVAAGGPGANVLTF. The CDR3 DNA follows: TGTGCCAGCAGCGTAGCTGCCGGGGGACCTGGGGCCAACGTCCTGACTTTC. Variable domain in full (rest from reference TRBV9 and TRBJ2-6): DSGVTQTPKHLITATGQRVTLRCSPRSGDLSVYWYQQSLDQGLQFLIQYYNGEERAKGNILERFSAQQFPDLHSELNLSSLELGDSALYFCASSVAAGGPGANVLTFGAGSRLTVL.

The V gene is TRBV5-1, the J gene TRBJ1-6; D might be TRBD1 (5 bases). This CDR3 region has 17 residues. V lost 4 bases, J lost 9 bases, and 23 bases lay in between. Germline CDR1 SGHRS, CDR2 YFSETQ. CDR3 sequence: CASSLGTFEGAVSPLHF. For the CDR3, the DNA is TGCGCCAGCAGCCTTGGTACGTTTGAAGGGGCAGTTTCACCCCTCCACTTT.

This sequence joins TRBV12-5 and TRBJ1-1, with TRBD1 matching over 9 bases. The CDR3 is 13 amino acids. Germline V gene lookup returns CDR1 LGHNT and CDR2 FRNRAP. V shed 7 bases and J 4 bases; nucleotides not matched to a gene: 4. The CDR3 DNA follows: TGTGCTAGTGCGGGACAGGGAAGCACTGAAGCTTTCTTT. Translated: CASAGQGSTEAFF.

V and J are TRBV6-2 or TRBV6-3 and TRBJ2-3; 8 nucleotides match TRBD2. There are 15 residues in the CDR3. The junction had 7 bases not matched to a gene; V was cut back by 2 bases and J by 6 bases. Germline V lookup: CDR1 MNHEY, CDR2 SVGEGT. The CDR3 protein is CASSYISGGGDTQYF. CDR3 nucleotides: TGTGCCAGCAGTTACATCAGCGGGGGCGGGGATACGCAGTATTTT.

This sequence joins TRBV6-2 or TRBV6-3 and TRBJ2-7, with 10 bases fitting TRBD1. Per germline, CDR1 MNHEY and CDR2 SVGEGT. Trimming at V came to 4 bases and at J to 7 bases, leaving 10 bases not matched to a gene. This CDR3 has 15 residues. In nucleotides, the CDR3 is TGTGCCAGCAGTTCGCCGGGACAGGGGCACGGGGAGCAGTACTTC. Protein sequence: CASSSPGQGHGEQYF.

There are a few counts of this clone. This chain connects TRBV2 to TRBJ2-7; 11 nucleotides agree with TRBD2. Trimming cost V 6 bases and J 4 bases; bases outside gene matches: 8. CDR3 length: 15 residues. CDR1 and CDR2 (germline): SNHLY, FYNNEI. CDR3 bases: TGTGCCAGCAGGCTCGGACTAGCGGGTACATACGAGCAGTACTTC. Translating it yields CASRLGLAGTYEQYF.

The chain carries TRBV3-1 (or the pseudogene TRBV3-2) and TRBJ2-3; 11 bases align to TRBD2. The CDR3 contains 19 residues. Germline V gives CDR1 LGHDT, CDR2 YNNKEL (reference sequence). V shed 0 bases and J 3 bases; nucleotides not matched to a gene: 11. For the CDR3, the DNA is TGTGCCAGCAGCCAAGAAGATAGCGGGGGGGCGTTTTGGACAGATACGCAGTATTTT. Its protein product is CASSQEDSGGAFWTDTQYF.

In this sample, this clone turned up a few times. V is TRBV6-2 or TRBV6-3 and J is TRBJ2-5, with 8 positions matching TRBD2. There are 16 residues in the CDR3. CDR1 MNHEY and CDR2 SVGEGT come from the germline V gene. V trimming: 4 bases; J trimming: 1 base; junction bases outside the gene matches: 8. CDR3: CASSLSPAGGQETQYF. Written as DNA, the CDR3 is TGTGCCAGCAGTTTGTCTCCGGCGGGGGGCCAAGAGACCCAGTACTTC.

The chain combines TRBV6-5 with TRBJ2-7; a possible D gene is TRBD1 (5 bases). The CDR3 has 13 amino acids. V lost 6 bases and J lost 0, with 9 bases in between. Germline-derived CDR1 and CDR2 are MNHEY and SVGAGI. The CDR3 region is CASRDTGSYEQYF. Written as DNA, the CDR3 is TGTGCCAGCAGGGATACAGGCTCCTACGAGCAGTACTTC.

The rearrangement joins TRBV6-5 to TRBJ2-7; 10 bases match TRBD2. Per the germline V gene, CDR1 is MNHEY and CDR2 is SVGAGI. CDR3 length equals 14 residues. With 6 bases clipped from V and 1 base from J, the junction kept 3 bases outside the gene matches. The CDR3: CASRALAGSYEQYF. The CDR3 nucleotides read TGTGCCAGCAGGGCACTAGCGGGGTCCTACGAGCAGTACTTC.

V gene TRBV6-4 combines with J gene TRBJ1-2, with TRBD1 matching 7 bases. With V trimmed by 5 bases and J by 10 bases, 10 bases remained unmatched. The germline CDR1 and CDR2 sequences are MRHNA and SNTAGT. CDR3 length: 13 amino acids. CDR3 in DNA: TGTGCCAGCAGTCTAGAAGGGGGCCTGGTCTACACCTTC. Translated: CASSLEGGLVYTF.

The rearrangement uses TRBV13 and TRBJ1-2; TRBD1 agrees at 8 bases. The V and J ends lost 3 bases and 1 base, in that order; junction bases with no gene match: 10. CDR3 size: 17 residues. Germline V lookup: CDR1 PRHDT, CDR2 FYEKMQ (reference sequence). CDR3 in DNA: TGTGCCAGCAGCTTCAGGACAGGGACAATCCATAACTATGGCTACACCTTC. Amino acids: CASSFRTGTIHNYGYTF.